This TCR beta chain was profiled in a study of CD8+CD57+ T cells in acquired aplastic anemia. The V end was cut by 2 bases, the J end by 3 bases, with 12 bases between. Germline CDR1 and CDR2: SGHNT and YYREEE (reference sequence). The CDR3 spans 14 residues. Genomic DNA, the template, was used for profiling of the TCR beta VDJ and CDR3. TCRdb re-analysed the reads in MiXCR, keeping a single row per CDR3 protein. The sample includes roughly 250,000 distinct CDR3 sequences, approximately 86% of them seen just once. Patients included in sequencing had previously demonstrated CD8+CD57+ cell expansion by flow cytometry.

This clonotype was obtained from a human donor with aplastic anemia. Sequencing was done on a sample of sorted CD4+, CD8+, or CD8+CD57+ T cells (not recorded which) from PBMCs. The chain is built from TRBV5-4 and TRBJ2-7, with D perhaps matching TRBD2 (5 bases). DNA of the CDR3: TGTGCCAGCAGCTTTACTAGGGAGTTCTACGAGCAGTACTTC. This sequence encodes CASSFTREFYEQYF.